This T cell receptor beta chain was retrieved from a study of CD8+ T cells in alopecia areata. Study-wide results and limits: Higher clonality and more expanded CD8+ clones appeared in lesional than normal scalp. Scalp sample data also include resident alphabeta T cells from normal skin.

Those with alopecia areata gave lesional scalp punch biopsies and peripheral blood. Following extraction, RNA underwent reverse transcription to cDNA, which served as the sequencing template. The protocol was immunoSEQ multiplex PCR, while the TCRdb copy is restricted to in-frame clones and leaves out a portion. The sample carries some 82,000 clones, 51% recorded once. The table lists this clone with a count of one. Antigen: not known. The material sequenced was NKG2D-high CD8+ T cells sorted from blood. The sequence came from a human donor with alopecia areata.

CDR3 sequence reads: CASNTSGQETQYF. DNA for the CDR3: TGTGCCAGCAACACTAGCGGACAAGAGACCCAGTACTTC. The chain joins TRBV11-1 to TRBJ2-5; TRBD2 matches 8 bases. CDR1 is SGHAT and CDR2 is FQDESV in the germline V gene (reference sequence). Germline trimming cut 7 bases from V and 2 bases from J; bases unmatched to any gene: 3. CDR3 length: 13 amino acids. The variable domain in full, completed from reference TRBV11-1 and TRBJ2-5, reads EAEVAQSPRYKITEKSQAVAFWCDPISGHATLYWYRQILGQGPELLVQFQDESVVDDSQLPKDRFSAERLKGVDSTLKIQPAELGDSAMYLCASNTSGQETQYFGPGTRLLVL.